The present T cell receptor beta chain was sequenced within a study of vaccination and CD4 T cells after COVID-19. To note about this clonotype: Its antigen remains unknown.

Treatment in this sample: 10-day PBMC culture with coronavirus spike peptide pools or control peptides (ViraFEST assay). Scientists ran DNA taken from cultured CD4+ T cells through the Oncomine TCR Beta short-read assay for sequencing. TCRdb independently ran MiXCR on the PCR reads; one entry per CDR3 protein. Here the sample spans over 10,000 distinct CDR3 sequences, around a third being singletons. This CDR3 is built from 19 residues. The source of this sequence is a human donor who had recovered from COVID-19. Sequenced material: CD4+ T cells from blood, cultured in vitro. J is TRBJ2-5 and V is TRBV1; the D call TRBD2 from the table was never checked on the DNA. TRBV1 represents a pseudogene. In DNA, the CDR3 is TGCACCAGCAGCCCGAAGCCCGCCTCTAGCGGGAGAGACCAAGAGACCCAGTACTTC. Translating gives CTSSPKPASSGRDQETQYF.